One sample yielded the 6 T cell receptor beta chains listed below, sequenced in a study of sequential checkpoint blockade in melanoma. Measured with immunoSEQ multiplex PCR; TCRdb has only the in-frame clones, and not every one. The profile shows some 19,000 clones, more than 25% of them singletons. Documented treatment: randomized to nivolumab then ipilimumab (arm A) or the reverse (arm B). Sequences were derived from tumor tissue (inferred from file names), sampled from a patient given nivolumab and ipilimumab in sequence. The receptors stem from a human donor with melanoma.

This clone occurred a few times. V and J are TRBV11-3 and TRBJ2-2, with TRBD1 matching over 9 bases. The V gene end was trimmed by 0 bases and the J gene end by 4 bases; junction bases not matched to a gene: 6. CDR1 SGHNT and CDR2 YENEEA come from the germline V gene. This CDR3 region has 17 residues. The DNA for the CDR3 is TGTGCCAGCAGCTTAGATCGCGACAGGGGGTCCACCGGGGAGCTGTTTTTT. Protein: CASSLDRDRGSTGELFF.

This clone is categorized as medium-sized. V usage is TRBV11-3 and J usage is TRBJ2-2; the match to TRBD2 covers 7 bases. The germline V gene has CDR1 SGHNT and CDR2 YENEEA. The CDR3 totals 14 residues. V shed 5 bases and J 6 bases; nucleotides not matched to a gene: 6. CDR3 sequence reads: CASSPRTSSGELFF. The CDR3 DNA sequence: TGTGCCAGCAGCCCCCGGACTAGTTCCGGGGAGCTGTTTTTT.

This clone occurred a few times. This chain joins TRBV9 and TRBJ2-5; D may correspond to TRBD1 or TRBD2 (5 bases each). Looked up from germline, CDR1 is SGDLS and CDR2 is YYNGEE. The length of the CDR3 is 15 residues. V shed 2 bases and J shed 3 bases, with 14 bases lying between them. This chain's CDR3 is CASSVGVSIKETQYF. The CDR3 region has the DNA TGTGCCAGCAGCGTGGGGGTCTCGATAAAAGAGACCCAGTACTTC.

In DNA form, the CDR3 reads TGTGCCAGCAGCCAGACAGGGTCCGGGGAGCTGTTTTTT. It yields the protein CASSQTGSGELFF. The chain combines TRBV7-1 with TRBJ2-2; 7 nucleotides line up with TRBD1. TRBV7-1 is an ORF for which the function is uncertain. The CDR3 spans 13 residues. J was trimmed by 6 bases and V by 5 bases; bases with no gene match: 3.

J is TRBJ2-1 and V is TRBV18; D not certain. Germline CDR1 reads KGHSH; CDR2 reads LQKENI. The CDR3 runs 12 residues. Trimming removed 4 bases from V and 3 bases from J, with 4 bases in between. In DNA form, the CDR3 reads TGTGCCAGCTCACGCGACTACAATGAGCAGTTCTTC. Translating gives CASSRDYNEQFF.

CDR3 coding DNA: TGTGCCAGCAGCGCCCATCAGGGGGGCTACAATGAGCAGTTCTTC. This sequence encodes CASSAHQGGYNEQFF. The chain is built from TRBV9 and TRBJ2-1; possibly TRBD1 for D (7 bases). Germline CDR1 SGDLS, CDR2 YYNGEE. The CDR3 loop spans 15 amino acids. V was cut by 3 bases and J by 3 bases, with 13 bases left in between. The full variable domain, its missing parts supplied by reference TRBV9 and TRBJ2-1, is DSGVTQTPKHLITATGQRVTLRCSPRSGDLSVYWYQQSLDQGLQFLIQYYNGEERAKGNILERFSAQQFPDLHSELNLSSLELGDSALYFCASSAHQGGYNEQFFGPGTRLTVL.